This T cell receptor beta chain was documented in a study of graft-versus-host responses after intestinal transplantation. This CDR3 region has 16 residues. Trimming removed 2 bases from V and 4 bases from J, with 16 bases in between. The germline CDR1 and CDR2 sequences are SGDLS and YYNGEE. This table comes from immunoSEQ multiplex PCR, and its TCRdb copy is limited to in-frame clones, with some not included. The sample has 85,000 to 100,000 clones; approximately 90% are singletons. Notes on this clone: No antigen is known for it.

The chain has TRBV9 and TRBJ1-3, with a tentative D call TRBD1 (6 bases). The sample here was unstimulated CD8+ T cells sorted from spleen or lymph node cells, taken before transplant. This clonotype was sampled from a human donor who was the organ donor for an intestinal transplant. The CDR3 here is CASSVSTGSWGNTIYF. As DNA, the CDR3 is TGTGCCAGCAGCGTGTCAACAGGGAGTTGGGGAAACACCATATATTTT.